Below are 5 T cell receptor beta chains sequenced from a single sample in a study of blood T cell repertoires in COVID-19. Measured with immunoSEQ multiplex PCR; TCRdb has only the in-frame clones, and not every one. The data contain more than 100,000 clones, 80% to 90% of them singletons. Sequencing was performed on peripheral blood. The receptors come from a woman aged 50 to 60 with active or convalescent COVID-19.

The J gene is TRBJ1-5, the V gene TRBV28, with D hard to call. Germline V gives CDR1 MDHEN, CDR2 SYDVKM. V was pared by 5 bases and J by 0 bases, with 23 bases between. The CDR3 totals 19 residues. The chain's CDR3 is CASSPLGELLSYSNQPQHF. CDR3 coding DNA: TGTGCCAGCAGTCCTTTAGGCGAACTATTGTCCTATAGCAATCAGCCCCAGCATTTT.

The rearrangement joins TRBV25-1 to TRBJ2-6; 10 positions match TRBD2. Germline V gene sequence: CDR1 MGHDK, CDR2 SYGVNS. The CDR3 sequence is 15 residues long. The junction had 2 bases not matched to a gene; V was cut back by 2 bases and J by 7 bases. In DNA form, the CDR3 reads TGTGCCAGCAGTGAACTAGCGGGAGAAGCCAACGTCCTGACTTTC. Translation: CASSELAGEANVLTF. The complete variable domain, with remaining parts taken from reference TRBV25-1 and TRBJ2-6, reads EADIYQTPRYLVIGTGKKITLECSQTMGHDKMYWYQQDPGMELHLIHYSYGVNSTEKGDLSSESTVSRIRTEHFPLTLESARPSHTSQYLCASSELAGEANVLTFGAGSRLTVL.

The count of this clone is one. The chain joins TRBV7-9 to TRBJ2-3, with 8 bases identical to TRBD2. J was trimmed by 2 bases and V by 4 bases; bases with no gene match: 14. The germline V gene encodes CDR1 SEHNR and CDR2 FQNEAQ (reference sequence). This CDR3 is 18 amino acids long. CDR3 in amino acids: CASSSREGRGGVTDTQYF. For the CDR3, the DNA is TGTGCCAGCAGCTCCCGGGAGGGCAGGGGAGGAGTCACAGATACGCAGTATTTT.

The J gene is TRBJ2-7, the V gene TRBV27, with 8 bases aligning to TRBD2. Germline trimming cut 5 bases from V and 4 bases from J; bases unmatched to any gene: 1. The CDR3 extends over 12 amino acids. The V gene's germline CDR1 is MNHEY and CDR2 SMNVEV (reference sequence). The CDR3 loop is CASSREGYEQYF. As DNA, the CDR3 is TGTGCCAGCAGTCGGGAGGGGTACGAGCAGTACTTC.

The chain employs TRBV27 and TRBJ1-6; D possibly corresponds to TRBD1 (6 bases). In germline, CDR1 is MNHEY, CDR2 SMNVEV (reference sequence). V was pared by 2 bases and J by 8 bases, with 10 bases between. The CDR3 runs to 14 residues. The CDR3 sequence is CASSLGGWDSPLHF. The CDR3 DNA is TGTGCCAGCAGTTTAGGGGGCTGGGATTCACCCCTCCACTTT.